A single sample is the source of the 12 T cell receptor beta chains below, sequenced in a study of STAT5B mutations in CD4+ large granular lymphocyte leukemia. Assay: immunoSEQ multiplex PCR; the TCRdb copy retains only in-frame clones and omits some. The sample lists fewer than 40,000 clones, around 70% occurring once. Sequencing was carried out using CD4+ T cells from blood buffy coats. All receptors derive from a human donor in good health.

The chain carries TRBV10-2 and TRBJ2-7; D gene uncertain. The germline V gene has CDR1 WSHSY and CDR2 SAAADI. Trimming took 2 bases from V and 2 from J, leaving 7 bases between them. This CDR3 has 13 amino acids. This CDR3 reads CASSEGRTYEQYF. The DNA of the CDR3 is TGCGCCAGCAGTGAGGGCAGGACCTACGAGCAGTACTTC.

The genes are TRBV18 and TRBJ2-7, with unresolved D. The CDR3 sequence is 12 residues long. V lost 6 bases and J lost 1, with 7 bases in between. Germline values: CDR1 KGHSH, CDR2 LQKENI. This chain's CDR3 is CASSFQSYEQYF. The CDR3 coding sequence is TGTGCCAGCTCCTTTCAGTCCTACGAGCAGTACTTC.

V is TRBV18 and J is TRBJ2-1; perhaps TRBD2 as D (5 bases). CDR1 and CDR2 (germline): KGHSH, LQKENI. Trimming cost V 3 bases and J 6 bases, with 9 bases left between them. This CDR3 spans 13 amino acids. CDR3 in DNA: TGTGCCAGCTCACCTCTCGCGGGCAATGAGCAGTTCTTC. Amino acid sequence: CASSPLAGNEQFF.

This clone was detected once. The CDR3 nucleotides are TGCGCCAGCAGCTTATTACAGGGCGACTATGGCTACACCTTC. It is translated as CASSLLQGDYGYTF. This chain joins TRBV5-1 and TRBJ1-2, with D possibly being TRBD1 (6 bases). V was clipped by 2 bases and J by 3 bases, with 11 bases between them. The CDR3 spans 14 residues. CDR1 is SGHRS, CDR2 YFSETQ, per germline.

The chain recombines TRBV28 with TRBJ1-4; 7 bases map to TRBD1. The CDR3 runs 13 residues. Germline CDR1 is MDHEN and CDR2 is SYDVKM. V shed 6 bases and J 8 bases; nucleotides not matched to a gene: 6. In nucleotides, the CDR3 is TGTGCCAGCAGGGCAGGGGGAAACGAAAAACTGTTTTTT. Translating gives CASRAGGNEKLFF.

The chain combines TRBV7-8 with TRBJ1-2; D unclear. Trimming left V 5 bases short and J 1 base short, with 8 bases between. CDR1 and CDR2 from the germline V gene are SGHVS and FQNEAQ. CDR3 length: 13 amino acids. The CDR3 region has the DNA TGTGCCAGCAGCGCAAGTATTAACTATGGCTACACCTTC. Translation gives CASSASINYGYTF.

This sequence joins TRBV11-3 and TRBJ2-7, with TRBD1 matching 8 bases. With V trimmed by 1 base and J by 1 base, 9 bases remained unmatched. The germline V gene has CDR1 SGHNT and CDR2 YENEEA. There are 17 residues in the CDR3. The CDR3 DNA is TGTGCCAGCAGCTTAGGAAAGCCGGGACAGGTTTCCTACGAGCAGTACTTC. It codes for CASSLGKPGQVSYEQYF.

The chain employs TRBV29-1 and TRBJ1-2; 10 bases are a match to TRBD1. V lost 7 bases, J lost 8 bases, and 16 bases stayed unmatched. This CDR3 contains 15 residues. Germline V gene sequence: CDR1 SQVTM, CDR2 ANQGSEA. CDR3 DNA: TGCAGCGCACCTACCGGGACAGGGGTTATAGGCGGCTACACCTTC. Translated, it gives CSAPTGTGVIGGYTF.

The rearrangement uses TRBV10-3 and TRBJ2-7, with TRBD1 matching over 7 bases. The CDR3 consists of 14 residues. With 3 bases clipped from V and 2 bases from J, the junction kept 4 bases outside the gene matches. Per germline, CDR1 ENHRY and CDR2 SYGVKD. CDR3 in DNA: TGTGCCATCAGTGACCGACAGGGACCCTACGAGCAGTACTTC. This gives the protein CAISDRQGPYEQYF.

The V gene is TRBV19, the J gene TRBJ2-5, with D unresolved. From germline, CDR1 is LNHDA and CDR2 SQIVND (reference sequence). This CDR3 contains 11 residues. The V end was cut by 5 bases, the J end by 5 bases, with 6 bases between. The CDR3 region has the DNA TGTGCCAGTAGTTTTGGGGAGACCCAGTACTTC. It specifies CASSFGETQYF. The full variable domain, its missing parts supplied by reference TRBV19 and TRBJ2-5, is DGGITQSPKYLFRKEGQNVTLSCEQNLNHDAMYWYRQDPGQGLRLIYYSQIVNDFQKGDIAEGYSVSREKKESFPLTVTSAQKNPTAFYLCASSFGETQYFGPGTRLLVL.

V is TRBV29-1 and J is TRBJ1-1, with no clear D. The CDR3 contains 11 residues. Germline CDR1 reads SQVTM; CDR2 reads ANQGSEA. Trimming took off 4 bases at V and 0 bases at J, with 3 bases between the two ends. The CDR3 is CSVGMNTEAFF. DNA for the CDR3: TGCAGCGTTGGGATGAACACTGAAGCTTTCTTT.

This chain uses TRBV5-1 with TRBJ2-7, with 11 bases identical to TRBD2. Unmatched junction bases numbered 13, after V lost 5 bases and J lost 0 bases. CDR1 is SGHRS, CDR2 YFSETQ, per germline. The CDR3 consists of 18 residues. The CDR3 DNA reads TGCGCCAGCAGATTCGTAGCTAGCGGGGGGATTATCTCCTACGAGCAGTACTTC. Protein sequence: CASRFVASGGIISYEQYF.